This T cell receptor (beta chain) was recovered during a study of human T cells and chemical hapten exposure. For the study at large: Weekly diphenylcyclopropenone doses were given to patients' scalps across the approximately 26-week study. Findings of the study overall: No shift was seen in TCRs above 1 in 1000 frequency with DPC sensitization.

The V gene's germline CDR1 is LGHNA and CDR2 YNFKEQ. The CDR3 is 14 amino acids. V lost 3 bases and J lost 5, with 11 bases in between. The sample's time point: patch test 3, about 24 weeks after DPC sensitization. The treatment was: therapeutic diphenylcyclopropenone sensitization with weekly scalp DPC. Alopecia patients between 18 and 70 years old and suitable for DPC were used as donors. TCRdb re-analysed the RACE reads in MiXCR, keeping a single row per CDR3 protein. This sample has about 90,000 distinct CDR3 sequences, with roughly 10% found just once. This clonotype appeared many times. Its specificity is not known.

The sequence came from a woman aged 30 to 39 with alopecia areata. Some clones in this sample may be carry-over from other donors' samples. J is TRBJ2-1 and V is TRBV4-2; D unresolved. Specimen: whole blood, collected in connection with sensitization to the hapten diphenylcyclopropenone (DPC). CDR3 loop: CASSQAFRNNEQFF. CDR3 coding DNA: TGTGCCAGCAGCCAGGCCTTTCGGAACAATGAGCAGTTCTTC.